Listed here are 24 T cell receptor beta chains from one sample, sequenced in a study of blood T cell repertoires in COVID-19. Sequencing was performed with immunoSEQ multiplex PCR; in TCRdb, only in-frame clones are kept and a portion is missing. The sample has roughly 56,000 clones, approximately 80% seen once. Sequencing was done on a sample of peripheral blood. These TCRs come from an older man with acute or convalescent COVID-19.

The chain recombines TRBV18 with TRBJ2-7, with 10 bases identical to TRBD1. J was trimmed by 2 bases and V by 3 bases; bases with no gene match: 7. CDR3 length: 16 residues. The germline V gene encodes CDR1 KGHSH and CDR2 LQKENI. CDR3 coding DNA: TGTGCCAGCTCACCGACAGGGGGCGCGGTCGCCTACGAGCAGTACTTC. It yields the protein CASSPTGGAVAYEQYF.

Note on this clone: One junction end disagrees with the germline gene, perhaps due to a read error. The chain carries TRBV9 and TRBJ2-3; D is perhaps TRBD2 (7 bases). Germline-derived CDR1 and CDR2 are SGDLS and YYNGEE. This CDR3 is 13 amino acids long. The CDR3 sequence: CASSQGPGGQHHF. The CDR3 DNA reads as TGTGCCAGCAGCCAGGGACCGGGGGGACAACATCATTTT.

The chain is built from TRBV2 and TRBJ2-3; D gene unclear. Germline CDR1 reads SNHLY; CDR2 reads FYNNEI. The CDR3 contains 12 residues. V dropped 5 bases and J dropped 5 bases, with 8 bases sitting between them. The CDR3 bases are TGTGCCAGCAGTACCTACGGAGATACGCAGTATTTT. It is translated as CASSTYGDTQYF.

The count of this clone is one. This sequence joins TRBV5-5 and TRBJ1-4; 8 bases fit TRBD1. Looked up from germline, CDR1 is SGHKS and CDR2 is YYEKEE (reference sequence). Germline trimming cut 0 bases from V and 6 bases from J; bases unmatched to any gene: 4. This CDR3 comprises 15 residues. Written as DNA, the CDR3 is TGTGCCAGCAGCTTGGGCCCGACAGGGGATGAAAAACTGTTTTTT. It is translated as CASSLGPTGDEKLFF.

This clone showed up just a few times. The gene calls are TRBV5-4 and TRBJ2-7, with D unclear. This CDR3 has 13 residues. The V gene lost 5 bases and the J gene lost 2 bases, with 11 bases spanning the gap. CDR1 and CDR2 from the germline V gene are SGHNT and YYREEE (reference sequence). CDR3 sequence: CASRLESTYEQYF. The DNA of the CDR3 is TGTGCCAGCAGGCTGGAGAGTACCTACGAGCAGTACTTC.

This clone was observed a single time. Here the CDR3 reads CASSQGFGAPNTGELFF. As DNA, the CDR3 is TGTGCCAGCAGCCAAGGGTTCGGAGCCCCCAACACCGGGGAGCTGTTTTTT. This chain links TRBV3-1 (or the pseudogene TRBV3-2) with TRBJ2-2; D unclear. Trimming pared 1 base from V and 2 bases from J, leaving 14 bases between. The CDR3 runs 17 residues. CDR1 LGHDT and CDR2 YNNKEL come from the germline V gene (reference sequence).

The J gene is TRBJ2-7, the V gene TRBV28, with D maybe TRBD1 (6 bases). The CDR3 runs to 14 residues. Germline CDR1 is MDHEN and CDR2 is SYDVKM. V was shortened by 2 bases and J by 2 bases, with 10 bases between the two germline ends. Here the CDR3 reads CASSLTGSAYEQYF. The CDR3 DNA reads TGTGCCAGCAGTTTAACAGGGAGCGCCTACGAGCAGTACTTC.

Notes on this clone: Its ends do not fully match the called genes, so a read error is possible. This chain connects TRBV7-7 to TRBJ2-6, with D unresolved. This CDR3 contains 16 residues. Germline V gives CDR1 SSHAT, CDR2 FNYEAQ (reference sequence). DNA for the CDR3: TGTGCTAGCAGCTCCTCGGGTACCGCTGGGGCCAACGTCCTGACTTTC. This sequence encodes CASSSSGTAGANVLTF.

CDR3 coding DNA: TGTGCCAGCAGCTGGGACAGGGCGACCCAAGAGACCCAGTACTTC. It is translated as CASSWDRATQETQYF. The chain employs TRBV6-5 and TRBJ2-5, with 9 nucleotides matching TRBD1. Germline V gene sequence: CDR1 MNHEY, CDR2 SVGAGI. The CDR3 spans 15 residues. V dropped 6 bases and J dropped 1; count of bases not matched to a gene: 6.

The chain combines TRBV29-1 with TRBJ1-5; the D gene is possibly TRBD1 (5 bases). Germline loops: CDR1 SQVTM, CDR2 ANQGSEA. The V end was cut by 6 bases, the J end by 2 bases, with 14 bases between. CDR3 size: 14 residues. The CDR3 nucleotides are TGCAGCGTGGCTTCAGGGTCGCGCAATCAGCCCCAGCATTTT. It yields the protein CSVASGSRNQPQHF.

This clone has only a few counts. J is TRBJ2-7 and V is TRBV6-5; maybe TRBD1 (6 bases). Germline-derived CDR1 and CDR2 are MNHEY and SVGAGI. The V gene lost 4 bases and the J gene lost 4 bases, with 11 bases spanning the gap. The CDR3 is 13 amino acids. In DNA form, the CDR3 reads TGTGCCAGCAGTTCCGGACAGAGATACGAGCAGTACTTC. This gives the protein CASSSGQRYEQYF.

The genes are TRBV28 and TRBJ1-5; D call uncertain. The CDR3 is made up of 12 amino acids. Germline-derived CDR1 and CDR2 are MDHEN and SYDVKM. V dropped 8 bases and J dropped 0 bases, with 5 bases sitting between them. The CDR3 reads CASRDSNQPQHF. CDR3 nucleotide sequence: TGTGCCAGCCGGGATAGCAATCAGCCCCAGCATTTT.

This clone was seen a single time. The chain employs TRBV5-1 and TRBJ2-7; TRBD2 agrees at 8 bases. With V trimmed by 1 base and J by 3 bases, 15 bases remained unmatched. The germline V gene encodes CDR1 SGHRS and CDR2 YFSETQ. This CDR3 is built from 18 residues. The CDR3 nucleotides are TGCGCCAGCAGCTTGAGGACGGGGGGGCCCGTGGGTATCTACGAGCAGTACTTC. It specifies CASSLRTGGPVGIYEQYF.

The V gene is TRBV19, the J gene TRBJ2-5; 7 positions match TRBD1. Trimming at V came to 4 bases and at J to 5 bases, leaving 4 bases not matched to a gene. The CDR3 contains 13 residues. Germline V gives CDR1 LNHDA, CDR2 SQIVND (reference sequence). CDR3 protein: CASSTRGLETQYF. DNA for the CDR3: TGTGCCAGTAGTACTAGGGGGCTGGAGACCCAGTACTTC.

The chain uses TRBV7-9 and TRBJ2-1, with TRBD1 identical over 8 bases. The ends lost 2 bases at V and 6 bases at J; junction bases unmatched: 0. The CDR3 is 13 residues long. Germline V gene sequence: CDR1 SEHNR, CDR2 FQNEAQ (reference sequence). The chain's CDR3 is CASSLTGGNEQFF. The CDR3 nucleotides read TGTGCCAGCAGCTTAACAGGGGGCAATGAGCAGTTCTTC.

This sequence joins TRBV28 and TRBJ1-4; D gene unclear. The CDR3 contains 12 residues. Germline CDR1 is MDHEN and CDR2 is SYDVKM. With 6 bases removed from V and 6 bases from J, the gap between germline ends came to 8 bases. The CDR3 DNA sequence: TGTGCCAGCAGAATGAGGGATGAAAAACTGTTTTTT. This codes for CASRMRDEKLFF.

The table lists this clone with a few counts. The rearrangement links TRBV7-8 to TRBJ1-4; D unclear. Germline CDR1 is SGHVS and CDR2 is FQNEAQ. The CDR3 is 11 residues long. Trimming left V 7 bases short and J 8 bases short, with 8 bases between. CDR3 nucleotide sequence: TGTGCCAGCACCAATGAGGAAAAACTGTTTTTT. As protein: CASTNEEKLFF.

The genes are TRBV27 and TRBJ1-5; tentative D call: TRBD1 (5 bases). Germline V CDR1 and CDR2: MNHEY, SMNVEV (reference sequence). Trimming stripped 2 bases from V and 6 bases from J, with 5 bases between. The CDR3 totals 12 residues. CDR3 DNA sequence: TGTGCCAGCAGTTTACAGGGTCAGCCCCAGCATTTT. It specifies CASSLQGQPQHF.

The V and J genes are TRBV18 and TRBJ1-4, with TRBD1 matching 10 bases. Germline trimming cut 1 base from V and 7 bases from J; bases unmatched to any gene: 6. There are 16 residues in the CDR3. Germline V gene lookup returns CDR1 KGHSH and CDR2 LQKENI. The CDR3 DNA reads TGTGCCAGCTCACCACGACAGGGGGCTATCGGTGAAAAACTGTTTTTT. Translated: CASSPRQGAIGEKLFF.

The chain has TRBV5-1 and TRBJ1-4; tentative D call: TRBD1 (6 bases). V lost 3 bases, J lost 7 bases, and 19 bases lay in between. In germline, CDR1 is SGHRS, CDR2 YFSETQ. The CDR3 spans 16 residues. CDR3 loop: CASSSYSPSRGEKLFF. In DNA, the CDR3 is TGCGCCAGCAGCTCCTATTCCCCCAGCAGGGGTGAAAAACTGTTTTTT.

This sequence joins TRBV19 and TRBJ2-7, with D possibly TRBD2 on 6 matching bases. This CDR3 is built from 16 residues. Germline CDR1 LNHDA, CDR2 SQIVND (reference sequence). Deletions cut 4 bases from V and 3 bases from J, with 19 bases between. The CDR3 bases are TGTGCCAGTAGTAATTTTCGGCAGGGAGGAGGCTACGAGCAGTACTTC. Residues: CASSNFRQGGGYEQYF.

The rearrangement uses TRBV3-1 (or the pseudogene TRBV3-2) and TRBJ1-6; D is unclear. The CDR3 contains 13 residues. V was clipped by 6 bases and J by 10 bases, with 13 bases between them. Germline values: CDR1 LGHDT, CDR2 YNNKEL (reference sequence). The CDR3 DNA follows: TGTGCCAGCAGTCAGGACGGAGGGTCACCCCTCCACTTT. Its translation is CASSQDGGSPLHF.

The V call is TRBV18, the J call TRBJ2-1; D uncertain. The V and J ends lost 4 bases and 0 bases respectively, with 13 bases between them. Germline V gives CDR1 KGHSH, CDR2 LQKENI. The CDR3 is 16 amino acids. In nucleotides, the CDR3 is TGTGCCAGCTCACAGGAGAGCTCTTACTCCTACAATGAGCAGTTCTTC. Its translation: CASSQESSYSYNEQFF.

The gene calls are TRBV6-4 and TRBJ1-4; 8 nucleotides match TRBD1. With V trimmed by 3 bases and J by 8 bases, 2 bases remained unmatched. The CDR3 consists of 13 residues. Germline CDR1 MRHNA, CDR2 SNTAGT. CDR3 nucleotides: TGTGCCAGCAGTGAAAACAGGGGGGAAAAACTGTTTTTT. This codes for CASSENRGEKLFF.